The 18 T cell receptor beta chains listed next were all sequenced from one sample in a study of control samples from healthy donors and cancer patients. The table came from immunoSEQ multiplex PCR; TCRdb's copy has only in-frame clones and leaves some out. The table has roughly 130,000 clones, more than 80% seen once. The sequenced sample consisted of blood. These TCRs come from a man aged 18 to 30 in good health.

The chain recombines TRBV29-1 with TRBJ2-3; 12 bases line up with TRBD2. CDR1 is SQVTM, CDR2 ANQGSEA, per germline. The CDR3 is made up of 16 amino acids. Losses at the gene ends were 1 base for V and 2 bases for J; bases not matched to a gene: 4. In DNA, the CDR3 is TGCAGCGTTGAAGGGACTAGCGGGGTGTTCACAGATACGCAGTATTTT. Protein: CSVEGTSGVFTDTQYF.

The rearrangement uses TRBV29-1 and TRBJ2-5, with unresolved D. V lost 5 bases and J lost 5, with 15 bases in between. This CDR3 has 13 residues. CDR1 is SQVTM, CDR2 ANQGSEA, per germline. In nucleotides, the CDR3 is TGCAGCGTTTCGGCTCGCTTGGGGGAGACCCAGTACTTC. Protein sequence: CSVSARLGETQYF.

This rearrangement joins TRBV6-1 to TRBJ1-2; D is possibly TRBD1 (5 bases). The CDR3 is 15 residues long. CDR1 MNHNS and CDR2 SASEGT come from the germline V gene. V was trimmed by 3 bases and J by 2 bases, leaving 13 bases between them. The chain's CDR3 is CASSEAGGGNYGYTF. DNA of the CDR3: TGTGCCAGCAGTGAGGCTGGTGGGGGGAACTATGGCTACACCTTC.

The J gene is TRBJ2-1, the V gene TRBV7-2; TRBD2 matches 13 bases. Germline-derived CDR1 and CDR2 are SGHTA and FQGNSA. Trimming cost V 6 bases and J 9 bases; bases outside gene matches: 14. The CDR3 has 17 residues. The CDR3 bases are TGTGCCAGCAGGCGGGGGACTAGCGGGGTGGTCGGTGGTGAGCAGTTCTTC. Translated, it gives CASRRGTSGVVGGEQFF.

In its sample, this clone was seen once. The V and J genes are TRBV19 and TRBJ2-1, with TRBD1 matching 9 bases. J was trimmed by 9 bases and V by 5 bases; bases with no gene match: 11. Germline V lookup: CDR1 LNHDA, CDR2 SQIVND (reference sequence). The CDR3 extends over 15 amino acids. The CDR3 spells CASSPTGGNVGEQFF. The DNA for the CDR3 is TGTGCCAGTAGTCCCACAGGGGGCAATGTCGGTGAGCAGTTCTTC.

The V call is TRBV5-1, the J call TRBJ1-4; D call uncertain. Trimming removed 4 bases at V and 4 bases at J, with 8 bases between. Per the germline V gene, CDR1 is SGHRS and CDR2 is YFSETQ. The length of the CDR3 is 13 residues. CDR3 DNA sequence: TGCGCCAGCAGCCCGGGGATTAATGAAAAACTGTTTTTT. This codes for CASSPGINEKLFF.

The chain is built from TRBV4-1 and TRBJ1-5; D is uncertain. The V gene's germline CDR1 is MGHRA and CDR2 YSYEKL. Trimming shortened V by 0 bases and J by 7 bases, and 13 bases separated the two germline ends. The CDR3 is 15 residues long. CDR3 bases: TGCGCCAGCAGCCAAGAATTGGGGAGTGTGCAGCCCCAGCATTTT. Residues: CASSQELGSVQPQHF.

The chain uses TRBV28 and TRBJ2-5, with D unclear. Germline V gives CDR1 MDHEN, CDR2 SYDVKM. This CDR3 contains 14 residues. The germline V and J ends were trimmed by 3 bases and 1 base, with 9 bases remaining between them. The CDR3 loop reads CASSFAGVQETQYF. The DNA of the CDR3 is TGTGCCAGCAGTTTTGCTGGGGTCCAAGAGACCCAGTACTTC.

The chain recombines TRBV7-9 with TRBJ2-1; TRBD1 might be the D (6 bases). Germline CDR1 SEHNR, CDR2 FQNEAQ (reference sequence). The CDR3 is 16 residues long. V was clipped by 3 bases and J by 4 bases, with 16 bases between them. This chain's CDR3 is CASSFGSGAGYNEQFF. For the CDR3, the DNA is TGTGCCAGCAGCTTTGGATCAGGGGCCGGGTACAATGAGCAGTTCTTC.

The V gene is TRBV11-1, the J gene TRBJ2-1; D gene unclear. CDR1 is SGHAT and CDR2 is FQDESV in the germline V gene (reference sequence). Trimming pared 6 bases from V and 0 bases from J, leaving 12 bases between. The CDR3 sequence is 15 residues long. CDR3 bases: TGTGCCAGCAGAGAAGCGCTGCACTCCTACAATGAGCAGTTCTTC. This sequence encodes CASREALHSYNEQFF.

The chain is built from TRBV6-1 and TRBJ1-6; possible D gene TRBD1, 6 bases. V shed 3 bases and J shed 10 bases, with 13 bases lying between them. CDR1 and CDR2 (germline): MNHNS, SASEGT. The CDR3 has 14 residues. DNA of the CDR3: TGTGCCAGCAGTGATCAGGGGTTTGGGTCACCCCTCCACTTT. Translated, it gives CASSDQGFGSPLHF.

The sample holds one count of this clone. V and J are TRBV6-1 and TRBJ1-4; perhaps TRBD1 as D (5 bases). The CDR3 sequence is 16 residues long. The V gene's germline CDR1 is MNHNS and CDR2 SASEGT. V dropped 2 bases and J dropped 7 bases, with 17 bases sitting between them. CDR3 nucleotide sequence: TGTGCCAGCAGTGAATTTTTATCCAGGGTGGGTGAAAAACTGTTTTTT. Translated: CASSEFLSRVGEKLFF.

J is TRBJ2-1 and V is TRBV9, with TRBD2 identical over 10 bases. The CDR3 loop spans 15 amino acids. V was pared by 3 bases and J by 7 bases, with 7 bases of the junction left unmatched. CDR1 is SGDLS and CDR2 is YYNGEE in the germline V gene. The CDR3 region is CASSAASGSWNEQFF. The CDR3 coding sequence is TGTGCCAGCAGCGCCGCTAGCGGGAGTTGGAATGAGCAGTTCTTC.

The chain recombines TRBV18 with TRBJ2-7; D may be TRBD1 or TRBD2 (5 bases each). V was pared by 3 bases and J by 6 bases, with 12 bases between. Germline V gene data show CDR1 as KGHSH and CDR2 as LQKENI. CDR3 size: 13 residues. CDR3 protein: CASSPGPHREQYV. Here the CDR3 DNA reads TGTGCCAGCTCACCGGGACCTCATCGCGAGCAGTACGTC.

As DNA, the CDR3 is TGTGCCAGCAGATCGACAGGGCTGGACTATGGCTACACCTTC. Encoded protein: CASRSTGLDYGYTF. This chain connects TRBV7-9 to TRBJ1-2; 7 nucleotides match TRBD1. The CDR3 is 14 residues long. J gave up 3 bases and V 6 bases, and 7 bases lay outside the gene matches. Germline CDR1 and CDR2: SEHNR and FQNEAQ (reference sequence). The whole variable domain, remainder taken from reference TRBV7-9 and TRBJ1-2, is DTGVSQNPRHKITKRGQNVTFRCDPISEHNRLYWYRQTLGQGPEFLTYFQNEAQLEKSRLLSDRFSAERPKGSFSTLEIQRTEQGDSAMYLCASRSTGLDYGYTFGSGTRLTVV.

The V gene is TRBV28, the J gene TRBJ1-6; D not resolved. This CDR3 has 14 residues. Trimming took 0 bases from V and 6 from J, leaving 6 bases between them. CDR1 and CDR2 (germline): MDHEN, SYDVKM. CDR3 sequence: CASSLWGGNSPLHF. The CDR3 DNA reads TGTGCCAGCAGTTTATGGGGCGGTAATTCACCCCTCCACTTT.

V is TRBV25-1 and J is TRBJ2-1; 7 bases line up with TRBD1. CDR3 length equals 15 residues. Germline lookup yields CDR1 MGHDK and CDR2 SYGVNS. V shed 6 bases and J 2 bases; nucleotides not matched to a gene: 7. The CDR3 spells CASRESGTAYNEQFF. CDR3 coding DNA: TGTGCCAGCAGAGAGTCCGGGACAGCCTACAATGAGCAGTTCTTC.

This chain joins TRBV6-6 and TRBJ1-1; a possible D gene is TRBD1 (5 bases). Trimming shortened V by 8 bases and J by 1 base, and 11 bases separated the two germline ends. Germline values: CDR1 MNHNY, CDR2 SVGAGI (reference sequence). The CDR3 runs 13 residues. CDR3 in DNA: TGTGCCAGCGGGGGGGGGAGGAACACTGAAGCTTTCTTT. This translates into CASGGGRNTEAFF.